Here is one T cell receptor (beta chain) with its context. Its target is unknown. TCRdb itself ran the reads through MiXCR, one entry per CDR3 protein. The sample records hundreds of thousands of distinct CDR3 sequences, 32% being singletons. J lost 8 bases, V lost 4 bases, and 12 bases had no gene match. The CDR3 spans 16 residues. The germline CDR1 and CDR2 sequences are SGHTA and FQGTGA. This entry is derived from a study of T cell repertoires in cytomegalovirus infection. Looking at the study overall: The study used recently identified HLA-C-restricted and well-studied HLA-B-restricted CMV epitopes. Indications came from public TCR beta signatures; they pointed to CMV infection and to a matching HLA type. The study, taken as a whole, reports: Pooled public TCR beta family frequency picked out CMV carriers with the relevant HLA. HLA-C-restricted CMV clonotypes gave the most frequent clonotype in two of eight donors.

The sequencing used cultured CD8+ T cells from PBMCs, collected from culture after CMV antigen stimulation. V and J are TRBV7-3 and TRBJ2-1; 9 bases agree with TRBD2. This receptor was taken from a human donor in good health (CMV status not recorded). Some clones in this sample may be carry-over from other donors' samples. The DNA of the CDR3 is TGTGCCAGCAGCTCCCCCAAGAGCGGGGGGCCCCATGAGCAGTTCTTC. This encodes CASSSPKSGGPHEQFF.